These T cell receptor beta chains were read from a single sample in a study of blood T cell repertoires in COVID-19. The data were produced by immunoSEQ multiplex PCR, yet TCRdb's version contains in-frame clones alone and is incomplete. The sample comprises about 160,000 clones, roughly 85% of which are singletons, and 8% to 11% rests with the top ten. The specimen sequenced was peripheral blood. All receptors come from a woman older than 75 with active or convalescent COVID-19. Each CDR3 is given without its conserved first and last residue. D genes are given only for firm matches.

j_call: TRBJ2-1
cdr3_length: 12
d_call: -
v_call: TRBV15
cdr3_aa: ATREQLSYNEQF

j_call: TRBJ2-5
cdr3_length: 15
d_call: TRBD2
v_call: TRBV5-4
cdr3_aa: ASSLGGLAGVRETQY

j_call: TRBJ2-5
cdr3_length: 15
d_call: TRBD2
v_call: TRBV15
cdr3_aa: ATSSPGLAGVSETQY

j_call: TRBJ1-5
cdr3_length: 15
d_call: TRBD1
v_call: TRBV19
cdr3_aa: ASSIDLRGRQGQPQH

j_call: TRBJ2-1
cdr3_length: 14
d_call: -
v_call: TRBV7-9
cdr3_aa: ASSFRGGQGRNEQF

j_call: TRBJ2-7
cdr3_length: 12
d_call: -
v_call: TRBV7-9
cdr3_aa: ASSPGGGIYEQY

j_call: TRBJ2-6
cdr3_length: 13
d_call: -
v_call: TRBV7-2
cdr3_aa: ASSLRSSGANVLT

j_call: TRBJ1-5
cdr3_length: 11
d_call: -
v_call: TRBV6-5
cdr3_aa: ASVGGSNQPQH

j_call: TRBJ1-5
cdr3_length: 13
d_call: -
v_call: TRBV2
cdr3_aa: ASSNGGISNQPQH

j_call: TRBJ1-5
cdr3_length: 15
d_call: -
v_call: TRBV19
cdr3_aa: ASSRRGFGESNQPQH

j_call: TRBJ1-3
cdr3_length: 17
d_call: TRBD1
v_call: TRBV7-8
cdr3_aa: ASSLVLGGDRGPGNTIY

j_call: TRBJ2-7
cdr3_length: 13
d_call: TRBD1
v_call: TRBV6-5
cdr3_aa: ASSPLSGTGNEQY

j_call: TRBJ1-2
cdr3_length: 11
d_call: -
v_call: TRBV27
cdr3_aa: ASSLWGDYGYT

j_call: TRBJ1-5
cdr3_length: 11
d_call: -
v_call: TRBV19
cdr3_aa: ASSIAGVQPQH

j_call: TRBJ1-2
cdr3_length: 13
d_call: TRBD1
v_call: TRBV20-1
cdr3_aa: SASSRDRDSYGYT

j_call: TRBJ1-1
cdr3_length: 13
d_call: TRBD1
v_call: TRBV19
cdr3_aa: ASSIQDRGRTEAF

j_call: TRBJ1-6
cdr3_length: 12
d_call: -
v_call: TRBV7-2
cdr3_aa: ASSLGRGNSPLH

j_call: TRBJ1-6
cdr3_length: 12
d_call: -
v_call: TRBV5-6
cdr3_aa: ASSLFGDNSPLH

j_call: TRBJ2-7
cdr3_length: 13
d_call: TRBD1
v_call: TRBV6-5
cdr3_aa: ASSSQTGFGYEQY

j_call: TRBJ1-6
cdr3_length: 13
d_call: -
v_call: TRBV19
cdr3_aa: ASSNRELYNSPLH

j_call: TRBJ2-7
cdr3_length: 14
d_call: TRBD1
v_call: TRBV18
cdr3_aa: ASSPMGQGGIYEQY

j_call: TRBJ1-2
cdr3_length: 11
d_call: -
v_call: TRBV27
cdr3_aa: ASSLGRIYGYT

j_call: TRBJ2-1
cdr3_length: 13
d_call: -
v_call: TRBV18
cdr3_aa: ASSPMSAGFNEQF

j_call: TRBJ2-1
cdr3_length: 12
d_call: -
v_call: TRBV19
cdr3_aa: ASSIDGVYNEQF

j_call: TRBJ2-5
cdr3_length: 13
d_call: TRBD2
v_call: TRBV3-1/TRBV3-2
cdr3_aa: ASSRSGRALETQY

j_call: TRBJ2-7
cdr3_length: 16
d_call: TRBD2
v_call: TRBV9
cdr3_aa: ASSVGTVVAGASYEQY

j_call: TRBJ2-4
cdr3_length: 14
d_call: TRBD1
v_call: TRBV7-2
cdr3_aa: ASSLFPGQGLAIQY

j_call: TRBJ1-5
cdr3_length: 15
d_call: TRBD1
v_call: TRBV19
cdr3_aa: ASSIGGQGVGNQPQH

j_call: TRBJ2-3
cdr3_length: 11
d_call: TRBD2
v_call: TRBV14
cdr3_aa: ASSQRLAAFLV

j_call: TRBJ2-3
cdr3_length: 14
d_call: -
v_call: TRBV2
cdr3_aa: ASTLIPTSPVNTQY

j_call: TRBJ2-5
cdr3_length: 13
d_call: -
v_call: TRBV5-1
cdr3_aa: ASSSGRARGETQY

j_call: TRBJ2-1
cdr3_length: 13
d_call: TRBD2
v_call: TRBV2
cdr3_aa: ASRRLAGAYNEQF

j_call: TRBJ1-3
cdr3_length: 13
d_call: TRBD1
v_call: TRBV2
cdr3_aa: ASSRDRAPGNTIY

j_call: TRBJ1-5
cdr3_length: 13
d_call: TRBD1
v_call: TRBV28
cdr3_aa: ASSLAGTGNQPQH

j_call: TRBJ2-7
cdr3_length: 12
d_call: -
v_call: TRBV7-8
cdr3_aa: ASSLGHQNYEQY

j_call: TRBJ1-5
cdr3_length: 13
d_call: TRBD1
v_call: TRBV11-2
cdr3_aa: ASSLTGISNQPQH

j_call: TRBJ1-2
cdr3_length: 12
d_call: TRBD1
v_call: TRBV5-1
cdr3_aa: ASSLGQGVKGYT

j_call: TRBJ1-1
cdr3_length: 13
d_call: -
v_call: TRBV30
cdr3_aa: ACKTTSGGNTEAF

j_call: TRBJ1-1
cdr3_length: 13
d_call: -
v_call: TRBV13
cdr3_aa: ASQKWAGRNTEAF

j_call: TRBJ1-2
cdr3_length: 13
d_call: TRBD1
v_call: TRBV11-2
cdr3_aa: ASLSGTGDSRGYT

j_call: TRBJ2-3
cdr3_length: 11
d_call: -
v_call: TRBV11-2
cdr3_aa: ASSLDFADTQY

j_call: TRBJ1-6
cdr3_length: 15
d_call: TRBD1
v_call: TRBV30
cdr3_aa: AWSPTRSGTVNSPLH

j_call: TRBJ1-2
cdr3_length: 13
d_call: TRBD1
v_call: TRBV27
cdr3_aa: ASSGEGTADYGYT

j_call: TRBJ1-2
cdr3_length: 13
d_call: -
v_call: TRBV9
cdr3_aa: ASSVAVTANYGYT

j_call: TRBJ2-7
cdr3_length: 13
d_call: -
v_call: TRBV5-1
cdr3_aa: ASSSSPGLRNEQY

j_call: TRBJ1-5
cdr3_length: 13
d_call: -
v_call: TRBV18
cdr3_aa: ASSQSDSFNQPQH

j_call: TRBJ1-5
cdr3_length: 10
d_call: -
v_call: TRBV6-2/TRBV6-3
cdr3_aa: ASSYRDQPQH

j_call: TRBJ1-4
cdr3_length: 10
d_call: -
v_call: TRBV5-1
cdr3_aa: ASRETNEKLF

j_call: TRBJ1-2
cdr3_length: 11
d_call: TRBD1
v_call: TRBV19
cdr3_aa: ASSSGTAYGYT

j_call: TRBJ1-1
cdr3_length: 12
d_call: TRBD1
v_call: TRBV9
cdr3_aa: ASTQSPGGTEAF

j_call: TRBJ2-1
cdr3_length: 13
d_call: -
v_call: TRBV2
cdr3_aa: ASSRGTDSYNEQF

j_call: TRBJ1-2
cdr3_length: 10
d_call: -
v_call: TRBV3-1/TRBV3-2
cdr3_aa: ASTGPTYGYT

j_call: TRBJ1-1
cdr3_length: 8
d_call: -
v_call: TRBV30
cdr3_aa: AWNAGEAF

j_call: TRBJ2-6
cdr3_length: 15
d_call: -
v_call: TRBV2
cdr3_aa: ASRWYRVASGANVLT